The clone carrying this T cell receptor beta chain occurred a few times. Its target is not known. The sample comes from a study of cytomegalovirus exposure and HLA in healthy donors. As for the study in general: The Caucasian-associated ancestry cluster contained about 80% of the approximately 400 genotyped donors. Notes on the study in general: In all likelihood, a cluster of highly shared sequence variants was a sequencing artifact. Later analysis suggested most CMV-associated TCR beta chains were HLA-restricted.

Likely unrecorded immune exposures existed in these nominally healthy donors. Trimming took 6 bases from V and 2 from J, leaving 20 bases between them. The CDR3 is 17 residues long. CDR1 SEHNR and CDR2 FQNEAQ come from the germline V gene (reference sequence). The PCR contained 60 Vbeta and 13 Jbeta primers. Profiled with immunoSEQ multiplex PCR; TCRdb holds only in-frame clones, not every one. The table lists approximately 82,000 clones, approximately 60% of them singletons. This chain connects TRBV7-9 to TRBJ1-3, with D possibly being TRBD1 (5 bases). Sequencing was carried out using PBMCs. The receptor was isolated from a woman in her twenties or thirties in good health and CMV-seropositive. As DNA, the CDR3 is TGTGCCAGCAGATCCACGGGGGGAGGAGGGGCTGGAAACACCATATATTTT. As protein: CASRSTGGGGAGNTIYF.